This is a list of T cell receptor beta chains from one sample in a study of T-cell reconstitution after alpha-beta-depleted transplantation in children. TCRdb re-analysed the PCR reads in MiXCR, keeping a single row per CDR3 protein. This sample has hundreds of thousands of distinct CDR3 sequences, with about an eighth found just once. The sample in question was PBMCs, mostly from graft donor cells, obtained 360 days after TCRalphabeta/CD19-depleted stem cell transplant. The origin of the receptors is a male patient aged 5 to 17 who had a stem cell transplant for acute myeloid leukemia, so the T cells may come from the graft donor. CDR3s include the opening cysteine and the closing phenylalanine or tryptophan. Fields, in order: CDR3 length, clone size, D gene, V gene, J gene, CDR3 protein, CDR3 DNA. D genes are given only for firm matches. Clone size appears in some rows only: once, few, many, or a class for an expanded clone.

>16|-|-|TRBV20-1|TRBJ2-1
CSARTGETPRYNEQFF
TGCAGTGCTAGAACGGGAGAGACCCCTCGGTACAATGAGCAGTTCTTC
>14|-|-|TRBV15|TRBJ2-1
CATSRDMADNEQFF
TGTGCCACCAGCAGAGATATGGCGGACAATGAGCAGTTCTTC
>12|-|TRBD1|TRBV6-5|TRBJ2-1
CASSSSTGSQFF
TGTGCCAGCAGCTCCTCGACAGGGTCCCAGTTCTTC
>11|few|-|TRBV11-3|TRBJ1-1
CASSFPGGSFF
TGTGCCAGCAGCTTCCCTGGGGGGTCTTTCTTT
>14|-|-|TRBV7-8|TRBJ2-7
CASSLTQGSYEQYF
TGTGCCAGCAGCTTAACACAGGGCTCCTACGAGCAGTACTTC
>14|few|-|TRBV19|TRBJ2-7
CASKRRDSSYEQYF
TGTGCCAGTAAACGGCGCGACAGTAGCTACGAGCAGTACTTC
>14|-|-|TRBV9|TRBJ2-1
CASSAEVLARMQFF
TGTGCCAGCAGCGCGGAAGTCCTAGCGCGAATGCAGTTCTTC
>14|few|TRBD2|TRBV5-1|TRBJ2-7
CASSPAGVTYEQYF
TGCGCCAGCAGCCCAGCGGGAGTTACCTACGAGCAGTACTTC
>13|few|-|TRBV30|TRBJ2-2
CACREVGTGELFF
TGTGCCTGCAGGGAGGTGGGAACCGGGGAGCTGTTTTTT
>14|few|-|TRBV20-1|TRBJ2-7
CSASGQSFSYEQYF
TGCAGTGCTAGTGGGCAGAGTTTTTCCTACGAGCAGTACTTC
>16|-|TRBD1|TRBV28|TRBJ2-5
CASSLLPRGLKETQYF
TGTGCCAGCAGTTTATTGCCCAGGGGGCTCAAAGAGACCCAGTACTTC
>17|few|TRBD1|TRBV2|TRBJ2-4
CASIDRGASWAKNIQYF
TGTGCCAGCATAGACAGGGGAGCTAGCTGGGCCAAAAACATTCAGTACTTC
>12|many|-|TRBV28|TRBJ2-7
CASSEGDLEQYF
TGTGCCAGCAGTGAAGGGGACCTCGAGCAGTACTTC
>14|few|-|TRBV7-2|TRBJ2-3
CASSLEGPPDTQYF
TGTGCCAGCAGCTTAGAAGGCCCGCCAGATACGCAGTATTTT
>16|few|-|TRBV14|TRBJ2-5
CASSQERYSVQETQYF
TGTGCCAGCAGCCAAGAACGATACAGCGTCCAAGAGACCCAGTACTTC
>18|many|TRBD1|TRBV15|TRBJ2-2
CATSRSGQDVSNTGELFF
TGTGCCACCAGCAGATCCGGACAGGACGTATCGAACACCGGGGAGCTGTTTTTT
>16|few|-|TRBV24-1|TRBJ2-3
CATSDFSTTGADTQYF
TGTGCCACCAGTGATTTTTCGACCACCGGGGCAGATACGCAGTATTTT
>14|few|-|TRBV5-1|TRBJ2-7
CASSLQGYSYEQYF
TGCGCCAGCAGCTTACAGGGATACTCCTACGAGCAGTACTTC
>14|-|TRBD1|TRBV20-1|TRBJ1-1
CSAQDRGWRTEAFF
TGCAGTGCTCAAGACAGGGGGTGGAGGACTGAAGCTTTCTTT
>15|few|-|TRBV27|TRBJ2-2
CASSLFTDYTGELFF
TGTGCCAGCAGTTTATTTACAGACTACACCGGGGAGCTGTTTTTT
>15|-|-|TRBV7-2|TRBJ1-1
CASSLARNMNTEAFF
TGTGCCAGCAGCTTAGCGCGGAATATGAACACTGAAGCTTTCTTT
>14|few|TRBD1|TRBV25-1|TRBJ2-2
CASRRQGAYGELFF
TGTGCCAGCAGGAGACAGGGGGCATACGGGGAGCTGTTTTTT
>14|many|TRBD1|TRBV12-3/TRBV12-4|TRBJ2-7
CASRIRDRSYEQYF
TGTGCCAGCCGAATCCGGGACAGGTCCTACGAGCAGTACTTC
>13|-|TRBD2|TRBV29-1|TRBJ2-1
CSVGGRASNEQFF
TGCAGCGTTGGCGGGAGGGCCTCAAATGAGCAGTTCTTC
>14|few|TRBD2|TRBV4-2|TRBJ2-3
CASSQATSGDTQYF
TGTGCCAGCAGCCAAGCAACTAGCGGGGATACGCAGTATTTT
>15|-|-|TRBV4-3|TRBJ2-2
CASSQGQGRAGELFF
TGCGCCAGCAGCCAAGGACAGGGGAGGGCCGGGGAGCTGTTTTTT
>14|many|TRBD2|TRBV10-3|TRBJ2-1
CAIRLAGGDNEQFF
TGTGCCATCCGTCTAGCGGGAGGAGACAATGAGCAGTTCTTC
>13|-|-|TRBV29-1|TRBJ2-3
CSVGRNPTDTQYF
TGCAGCGTTGGGCGGAACCCAACAGATACGCAGTATTTT